These T cell receptor beta chains were read from a single sample in a study of shared clonotypes between healthy human individuals. Libraries were prepared by immunoSEQ multiplex PCR; TCRdb keeps only in-frame clonotypes and omits some of them. The sample holds roughly 810,000 clones, roughly 96% seen once. The source material was naive CD8+ T cells sorted from blood. These receptors originate from a man younger than 45 in good health. Each CDR3 is given with its conserved first and last residue. D genes are given only for firm matches. The size of a clone is reported for some rows only, either as once, few or many, or as a class for expanded clones.

d_gene	v_gene	j_gene	abundance	CDR3nt	CDR3aa
TRBD1	TRBV13	TRBJ1-2	-	TGTGCCAGCAGCTTTGACAGGGGAGCCTATGGCTACACCTTC	CASSFDRGAYGYTF
TRBD2	TRBV7-2	TRBJ2-7	-	TGTGCCAGCAGCCGAAGCGGGAGTACCGACGAGCAGTACTTC	CASSRSGSTDEQYF
-	TRBV10-3	TRBJ1-3	-	TGTGCCATCAGTGAGTGGGAGGATTACTCTGGAAACACCATATATTTT	CAISEWEDYSGNTIYF
TRBD2	TRBV7-2	TRBJ2-1	-	TGTGCCAGCAGCTCCAGACTAGCGGGAGGTGAGCAGTTCTTC	CASSSRLAGGEQFF
-	TRBV4-1	TRBJ1-1	-	TGCGCCAGCAGCCAAGTAAACCCGGGGAACACTGAAGCTTTCTTT	CASSQVNPGNTEAFF
-	TRBV4-1	TRBJ2-7	-	TGCGCCAGCAGCCCTGGTGGGCCAGGCGAGCAGTACTTC	CASSPGGPGEQYF
-	TRBV5-4	TRBJ1-3	-	TGTGCCAGCACCTTAGGGGCTGACTCTGGAAACACCATATATTTT	CASTLGADSGNTIYF
TRBD2	TRBV7-2	TRBJ2-1	-	TGTGCCAGCAGCTTTATACTAGCGGGAGTCTACAATGAGCAGTTCTTC	CASSFILAGVYNEQFF
TRBD2	TRBV29-1	TRBJ2-1	-	TGCAGCGTTGACGGGAGGGGATACAATGAGCAGTTCTTC	CSVDGRGYNEQFF
TRBD1	TRBV29-1	TRBJ2-1	-	TGCAGCGTCCTCTGGTTGGGGACAGGGTTCAATGAGCAGTTCTTC	CSVLWLGTGFNEQFF
TRBD2	TRBV10-2	TRBJ2-7	-	TGCGCCAGCAGTGAGGTAGGACAGGAGGGACTAGCGGGAGACCTCGAGCAGTACTTC	CASSEVGQEGLAGDLEQYF
-	TRBV29-1	TRBJ2-7	-	TGCAGCGTACTCCCCGGACCGCCTAATCCCCACGAGCAGTACTTC	CSVLPGPPNPHEQYF
-	TRBV9	TRBJ2-1	-	TGTGCCAGCAGCGGCCGGGACTACAATGAGCAGTTCTTC	CASSGRDYNEQFF
TRBD1	TRBV29-1	TRBJ2-7	-	TGCAGCGTTGAATCCGGGGACAGGGAGTACTACGAGCAGTACTTC	CSVESGDREYYEQYF
-	TRBV7-2	TRBJ2-1	-	TGTGCCAGCAGCTCCTACCGAGACTATGAGCAGTTCTTC	CASSSYRDYEQFF
-	TRBV29-1	TRBJ2-1	-	TGCAGCTCCACGCGAGATGGTGAGCAGTTCTTC	CSSTRDGEQFF
-	TRBV5-6	TRBJ2-7	-	TGTGCCAGCAGCTTGGTAGCGCTCTCCTACGAGCAGTACTTC	CASSLVALSYEQYF
-	TRBV7-9	TRBJ2-7	-	TGTGCCAGCAGCTTCCCAGGGCGCTACGAGCAGTACTTC	CASSFPGRYEQYF
-	TRBV29-1	TRBJ2-5	-	TGCAGCGTCCCTATGGGGATGGAGACCCAGTACTTC	CSVPMGMETQYF
TRBD1	TRBV7-3	TRBJ2-1	-	TGTGCCAGCAGCTTAGACCCGGGACAGGGTTTCAAGTTCTTC	CASSLDPGQGFKFF
TRBD1	TRBV28	TRBJ1-5	-	TGTGCCAGCAGTCACCGGACAGGTGGGTTCGGTCAGCCCCAGCATTTT	CASSHRTGGFGQPQHF
TRBD1	TRBV15	TRBJ2-7	-	TGTGCCACCAGCAGCAATCTCCCCGGGGACAGTTTCCGTGACGAGCAGTACTTC	CATSSNLPGDSFRDEQYF
TRBD2	TRBV6-4	TRBJ2-1	-	TGTGCCAGCAGTGCCTTAGCGGGAGGGGGCTACAATGAGCAGTTCTTC	CASSALAGGGYNEQFF
TRBD2	TRBV7-9	TRBJ2-1	once	TGTGCCAGCAGCCATCCGCTAGCGGGTAATCACAATGAGCAGTTCTTC	CASSHPLAGNHNEQFF
-	TRBV5-5	TRBJ2-2	-	TGTGCCAGCAGCCTTCCGAGCGGGTACCCGAACACCGGGGAGCTGTTTTTT	CASSLPSGYPNTGELFF
-	TRBV15	TRBJ2-7	-	TGTGCCACCCGGGGAGGCAGGGCTAACTACGAGCAGTACTTC	CATRGGRANYEQYF
-	TRBV7-8	TRBJ1-1	-	TGTGCCAGCAGCTTAGGGCAGCTCACTGAAGCTTTCTTT	CASSLGQLTEAFF
TRBD2	TRBV29-1	TRBJ2-7	-	TGCAGCGTTTATCTAGCGGGAGGGTTGTCCGACGAGCAGTACTTC	CSVYLAGGLSDEQYF
-	TRBV28	TRBJ2-7	-	TGTGCCAGCAGTGCGCGACGCGGCGAGGAGCAGTACTTC	CASSARRGEEQYF
TRBD1	TRBV7-8	TRBJ2-1	-	TGTGCCAGCAGCCCTTGGACAGGGGCCACGACCGATGAGCAGTTCTTC	CASSPWTGATTDEQFF
-	TRBV5-6	TRBJ2-1	-	TGTGCCAGCAGCTCGGCCGGGGAGCGGACCTTCAGAGATGAGCAGTTCTTC	CASSSAGERTFRDEQFF
-	TRBV27	TRBJ2-3	-	TGTGCCAGCAGTTTTGTTTGGGCCAGCACAGATACGCAGTATTTT	CASSFVWASTDTQYF
-	TRBV5-6	TRBJ1-2	-	TGTGCCAGCAGCTTGGGGGGAAGAACCTCAACTCTCTATGGCTACACCTTC	CASSLGGRTSTLYGYTF
-	TRBV9	TRBJ2-3	-	TGTGCCAGCGGAGAGGGACTGTCGTTGAGGGCAGATACGCAGTATTTT	CASGEGLSLRADTQYF
TRBD2	TRBV9	TRBJ2-2	-	TGTGCCAGCAGCGTAGGGGGACTAGCGTGGGCTGACACCGGGGAGCTGTTTTTT	CASSVGGLAWADTGELFF
-	TRBV27	TRBJ2-7	once	TGTGCCAGCAGTTTGAGAGCCCCCTACGAGCAGTACTTC	CASSLRAPYEQYF